Shown below are 2 T cell receptor beta chains from a single sample sequenced in a study of T cell repertoires in cytomegalovirus infection. These receptors have no known antigen. TCRdb independently ran MiXCR on the reads; one entry per CDR3 protein. The sample holds 300,000 to 400,000 distinct CDR3 sequences, 25% to 30% seen once. The material was cultured PBMCs, obtained from culture after CMV antigen stimulation. The receptors shown here come from a human donor in good health (CMV status not recorded). Some clones in this sample may be carry-over from other donors' samples.

The V and J genes are TRBV7-9 and TRBJ1-3, with a weak D call TRBD1 (5 bases). The CDR3 length is 16 residues. The ends were cut back, 4 bases at V and 0 bases at J, with 13 bases in the middle. Germline assignment: CDR1 SEHNR and CDR2 FQNEAQ (reference sequence). CDR3: CASSWDHRISGNTIYF. As DNA, the CDR3 is TGTGCCAGCAGCTGGGACCACCGGATCTCTGGAAACACCATATATTTT.

In this sample, this clonotype turned up a few times. The chain employs TRBV12-3 or TRBV12-4 and TRBJ1-2, with 7 bases fitting TRBD1. V trimming: 7 bases; J trimming: 8 bases; junction bases outside the gene matches: 13. This CDR3 has 14 residues. The CDR3 coding sequence is TGTGCCAGCAAGAGGGGGCGCGGAAGTTTAGGCTACACCTTC. Protein product: CASKRGRGSLGYTF.